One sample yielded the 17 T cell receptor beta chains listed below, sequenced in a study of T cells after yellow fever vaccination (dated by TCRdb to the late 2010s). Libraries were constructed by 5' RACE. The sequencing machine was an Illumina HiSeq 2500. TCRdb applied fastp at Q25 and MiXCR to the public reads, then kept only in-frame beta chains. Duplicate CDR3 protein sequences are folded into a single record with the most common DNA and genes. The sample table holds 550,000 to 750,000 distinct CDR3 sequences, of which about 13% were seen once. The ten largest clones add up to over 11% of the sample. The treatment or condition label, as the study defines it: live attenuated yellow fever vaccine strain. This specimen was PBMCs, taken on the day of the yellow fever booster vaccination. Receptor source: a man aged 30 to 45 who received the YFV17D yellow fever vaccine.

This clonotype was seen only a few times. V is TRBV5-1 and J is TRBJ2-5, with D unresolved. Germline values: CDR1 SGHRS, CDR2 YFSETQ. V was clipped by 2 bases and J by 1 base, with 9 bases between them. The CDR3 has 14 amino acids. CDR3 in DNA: TGCGCCAGCAGCTTTTACGCAGGCCAAGAGACCCAGTACTTC. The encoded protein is CASSFYAGQETQYF.

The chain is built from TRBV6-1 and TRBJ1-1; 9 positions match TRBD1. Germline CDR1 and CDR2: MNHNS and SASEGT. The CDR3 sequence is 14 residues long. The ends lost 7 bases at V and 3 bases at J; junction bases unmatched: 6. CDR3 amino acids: CASKVDRGYTEAFF. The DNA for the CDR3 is TGTGCCAGCAAGGTTGACAGGGGGTACACTGAAGCTTTCTTT.

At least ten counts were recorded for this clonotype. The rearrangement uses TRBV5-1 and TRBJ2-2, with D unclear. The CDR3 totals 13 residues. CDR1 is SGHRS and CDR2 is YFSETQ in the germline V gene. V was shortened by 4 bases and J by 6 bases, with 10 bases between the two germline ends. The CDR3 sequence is CASSPTDAGELFF. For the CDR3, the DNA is TGCGCCAGCAGCCCGACCGACGCCGGGGAGCTGTTTTTT.

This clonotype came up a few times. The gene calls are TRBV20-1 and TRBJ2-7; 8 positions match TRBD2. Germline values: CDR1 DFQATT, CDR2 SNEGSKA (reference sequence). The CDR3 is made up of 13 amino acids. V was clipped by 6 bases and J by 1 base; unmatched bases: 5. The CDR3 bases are TGCAGTGCCCACAGCGGGAGTTCCTACGAGCAGTACTTC. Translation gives CSAHSGSSYEQYF.

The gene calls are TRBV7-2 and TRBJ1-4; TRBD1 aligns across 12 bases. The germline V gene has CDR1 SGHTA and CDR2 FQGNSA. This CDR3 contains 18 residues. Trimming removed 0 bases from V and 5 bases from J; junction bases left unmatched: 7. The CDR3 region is CASSLARGTGGVNEKLFF. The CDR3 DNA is TGTGCCAGCAGCTTAGCTCGGGGGACAGGGGGCGTGAATGAAAAACTGTTTTTT. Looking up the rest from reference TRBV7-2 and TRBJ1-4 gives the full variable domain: GAGVSQSPSNKVTEKGKDVELRCDPISGHTALYWYRQSLGQGLEFLIYFQGNSAPDKSGLPSDRFSAERTGGSVSTLTIQRTQQEDSAVYLCASSLARGTGGVNEKLFFGSGTQLSVL.

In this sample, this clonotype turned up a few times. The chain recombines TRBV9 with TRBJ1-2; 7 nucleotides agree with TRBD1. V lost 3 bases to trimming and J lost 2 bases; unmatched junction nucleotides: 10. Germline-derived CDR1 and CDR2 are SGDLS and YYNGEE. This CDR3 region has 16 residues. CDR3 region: CASSAGQSIANYGYTF. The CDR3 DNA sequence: TGTGCCAGCAGCGCGGGACAGAGTATTGCGAACTATGGCTACACCTTC.

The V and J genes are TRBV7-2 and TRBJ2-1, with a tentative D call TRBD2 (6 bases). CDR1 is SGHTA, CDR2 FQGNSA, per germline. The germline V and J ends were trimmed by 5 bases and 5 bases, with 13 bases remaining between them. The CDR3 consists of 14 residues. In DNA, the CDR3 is TGTGCCAGCAGCCAGACTAGTTCCCACAATGAGCAGTTCTTC. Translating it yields CASSQTSSHNEQFF.

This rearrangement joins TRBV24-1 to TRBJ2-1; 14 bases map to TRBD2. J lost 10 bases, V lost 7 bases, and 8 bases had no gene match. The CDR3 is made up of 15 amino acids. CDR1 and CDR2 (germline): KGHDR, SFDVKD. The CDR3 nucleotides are TGTGCCACCAGCGGGACTAGCGGGAGAGCTATCGAGCAGTTCTTC. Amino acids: CATSGTSGRAIEQFF.

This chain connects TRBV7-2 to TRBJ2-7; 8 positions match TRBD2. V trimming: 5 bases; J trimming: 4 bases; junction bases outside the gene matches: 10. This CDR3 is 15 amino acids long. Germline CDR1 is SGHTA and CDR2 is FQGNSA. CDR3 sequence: CASSPGGTALYEQYF. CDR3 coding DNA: TGTGCCAGCAGCCCGGGAGGGACTGCATTATACGAGCAGTACTTC.

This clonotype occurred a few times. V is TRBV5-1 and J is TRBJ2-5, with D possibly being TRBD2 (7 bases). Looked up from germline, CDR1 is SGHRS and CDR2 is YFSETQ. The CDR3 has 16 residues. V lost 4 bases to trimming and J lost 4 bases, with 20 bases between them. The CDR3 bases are TGCGCCAGCAGCCGTGGAGACTCAAGGGGGGGAGAGACCCAGTACTTC. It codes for CASSRGDSRGGETQYF.

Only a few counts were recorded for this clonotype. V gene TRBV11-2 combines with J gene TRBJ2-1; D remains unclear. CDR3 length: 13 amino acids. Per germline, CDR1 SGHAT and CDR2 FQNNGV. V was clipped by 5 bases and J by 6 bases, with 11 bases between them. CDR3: CASSLHPGNEQFF. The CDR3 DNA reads TGTGCCAGCAGCCTGCATCCGGGCAATGAGCAGTTCTTC.

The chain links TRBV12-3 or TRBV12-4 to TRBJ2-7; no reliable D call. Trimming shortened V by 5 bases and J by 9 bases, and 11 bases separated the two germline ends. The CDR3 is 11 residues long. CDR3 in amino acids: CASSPARVQYF. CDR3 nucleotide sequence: TGTGCCAGCAGTCCCGCCAGAGTGCAGTACTTC.

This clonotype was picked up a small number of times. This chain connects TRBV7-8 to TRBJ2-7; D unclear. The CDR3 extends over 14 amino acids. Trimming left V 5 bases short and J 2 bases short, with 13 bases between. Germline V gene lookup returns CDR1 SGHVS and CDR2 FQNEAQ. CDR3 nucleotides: TGTGCCAGCAGCCTAAGTCCCATTACCTACGAGCAGTACTTC. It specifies CASSLSPITYEQYF.

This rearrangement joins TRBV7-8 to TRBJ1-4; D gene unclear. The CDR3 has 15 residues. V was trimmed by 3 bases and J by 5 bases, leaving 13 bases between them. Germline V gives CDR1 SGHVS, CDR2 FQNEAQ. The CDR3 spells CASSFNTGSNEKLFF. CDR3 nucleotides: TGTGCCAGCAGCTTCAACACCGGCTCGAATGAAAAACTGTTTTTT.

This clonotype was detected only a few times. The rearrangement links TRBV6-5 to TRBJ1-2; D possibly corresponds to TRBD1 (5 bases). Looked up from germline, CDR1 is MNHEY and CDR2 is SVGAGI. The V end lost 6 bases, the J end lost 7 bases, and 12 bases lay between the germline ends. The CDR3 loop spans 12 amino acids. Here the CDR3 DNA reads TGTGCCAGCAGACAAGGGAGGGGTGGCTACACCTTC. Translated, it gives CASRQGRGGYTF.

The CDR3 reads CSARSGTLQETQYF. The CDR3 bases are TGCAGTGCTAGATCCGGGACACTCCAAGAGACCCAGTACTTC. The chain recombines TRBV20-1 with TRBJ2-5; TRBD1 might be the D (6 bases). Between the trimmed V and J ends, which lost 2 bases and 1 base, there was a span of 11 bases. Looked up from germline, CDR1 is DFQATT and CDR2 is SNEGSKA (reference sequence). The CDR3 loop spans 14 amino acids.

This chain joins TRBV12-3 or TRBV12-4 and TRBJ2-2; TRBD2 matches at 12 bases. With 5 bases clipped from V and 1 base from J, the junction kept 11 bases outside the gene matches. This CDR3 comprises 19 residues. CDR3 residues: CASSLLAGGPPRNTGELFF. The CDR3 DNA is TGTGCCAGCAGTCTTCTAGCGGGAGGGCCTCCTAGGAACACCGGGGAGCTGTTTTTT.